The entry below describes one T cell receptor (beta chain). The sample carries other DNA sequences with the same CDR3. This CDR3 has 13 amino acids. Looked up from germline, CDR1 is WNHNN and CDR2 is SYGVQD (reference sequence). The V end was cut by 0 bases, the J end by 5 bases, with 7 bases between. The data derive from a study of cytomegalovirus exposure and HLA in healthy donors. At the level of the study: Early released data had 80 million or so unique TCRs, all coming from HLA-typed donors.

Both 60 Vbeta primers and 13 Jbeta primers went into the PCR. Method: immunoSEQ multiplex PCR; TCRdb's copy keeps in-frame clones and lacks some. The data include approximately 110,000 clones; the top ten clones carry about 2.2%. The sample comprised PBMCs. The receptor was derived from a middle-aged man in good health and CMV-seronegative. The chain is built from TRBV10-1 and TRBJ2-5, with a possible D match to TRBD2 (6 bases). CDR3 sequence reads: CASSESGGETQYF. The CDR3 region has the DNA TGCGCCAGCAGTGAGTCAGGAGGGGAGACCCAGTACTTC.